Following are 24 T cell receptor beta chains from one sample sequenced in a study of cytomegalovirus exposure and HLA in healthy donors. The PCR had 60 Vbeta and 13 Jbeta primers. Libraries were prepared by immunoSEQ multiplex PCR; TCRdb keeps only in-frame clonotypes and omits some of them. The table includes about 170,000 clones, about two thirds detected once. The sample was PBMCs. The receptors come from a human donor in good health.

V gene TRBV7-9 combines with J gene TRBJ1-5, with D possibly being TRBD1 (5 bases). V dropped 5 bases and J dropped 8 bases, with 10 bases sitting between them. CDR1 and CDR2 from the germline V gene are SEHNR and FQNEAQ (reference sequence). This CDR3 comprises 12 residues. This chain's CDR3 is CASSPDTEPQHF. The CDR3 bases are TGTGCCAGCAGCCCGGACACAGAGCCCCAGCATTTT.

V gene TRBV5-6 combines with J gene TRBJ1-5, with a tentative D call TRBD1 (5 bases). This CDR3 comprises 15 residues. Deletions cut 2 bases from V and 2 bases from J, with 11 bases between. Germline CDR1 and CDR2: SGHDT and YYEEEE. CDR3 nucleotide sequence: TGTGCCAGCAGCTTTGTACAGGATGGCAATCAGCCCCAGCATTTT. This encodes CASSFVQDGNQPQHF. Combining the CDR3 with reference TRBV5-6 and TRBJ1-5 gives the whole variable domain DAGVTQSPTHLIKTRGQQVTLRCSPKSGHDTVSWYQQALGQGPQFIFQYYEEEERQRGNFPDRFSGHQFPNYSSELNVNALLLGDSALYLCASSFVQDGNQPQHFGDGTRLSIL.

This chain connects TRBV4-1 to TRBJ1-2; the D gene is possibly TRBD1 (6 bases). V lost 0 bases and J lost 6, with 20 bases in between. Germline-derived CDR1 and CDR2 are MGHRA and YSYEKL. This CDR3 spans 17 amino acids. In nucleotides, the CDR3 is TGCGCCAGCAGCCAAGATGGTCGTGGGCAGGGGAAGAATGGCTACACCTTC. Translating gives CASSQDGRGQGKNGYTF.

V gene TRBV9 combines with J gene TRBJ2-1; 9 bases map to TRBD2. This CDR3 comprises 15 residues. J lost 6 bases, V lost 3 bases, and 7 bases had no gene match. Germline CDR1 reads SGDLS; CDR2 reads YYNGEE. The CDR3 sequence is CASSGTSEGANEQFF. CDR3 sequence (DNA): TGTGCCAGCAGCGGGACTAGCGAGGGGGCCAATGAGCAGTTCTTC.

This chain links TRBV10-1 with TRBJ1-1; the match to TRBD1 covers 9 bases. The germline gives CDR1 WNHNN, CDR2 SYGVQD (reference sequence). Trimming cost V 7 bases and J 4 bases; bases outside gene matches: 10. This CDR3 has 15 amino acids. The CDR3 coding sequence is TGCGCCAGCACTGTATTACAGGGGGCGTCCACTGAAGCTTTCTTT. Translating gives CASTVLQGASTEAFF.

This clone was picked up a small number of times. CDR3 nucleotide sequence: TGTGCCAGCAGTTACGAATTCGGTACCCTCCACTTT. Residues: CASSYEFGTLHF. The chain is built from TRBV6-6 and TRBJ1-6; unclear D gene. The germline V gene has CDR1 MNHNY and CDR2 SVGAGI (reference sequence). The CDR3 is made up of 12 amino acids. The V and J ends lost 2 bases and 14 bases respectively, with 10 bases between them.

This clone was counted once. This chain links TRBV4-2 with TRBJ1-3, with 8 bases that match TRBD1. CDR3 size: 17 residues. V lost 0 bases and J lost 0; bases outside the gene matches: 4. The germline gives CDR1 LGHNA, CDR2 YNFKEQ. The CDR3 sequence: CASSQDPQGASGNTIYF. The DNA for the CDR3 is TGTGCCAGCAGCCAAGACCCCCAGGGGGCCTCTGGAAACACCATATATTTT.

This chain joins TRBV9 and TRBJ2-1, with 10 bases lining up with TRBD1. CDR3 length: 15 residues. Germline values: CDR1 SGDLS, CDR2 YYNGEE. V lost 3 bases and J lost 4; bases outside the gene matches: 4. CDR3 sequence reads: CASSGPGQGYNEQFF. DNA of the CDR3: TGTGCCAGCAGCGGACCGGGACAGGGGTACAATGAGCAGTTCTTC. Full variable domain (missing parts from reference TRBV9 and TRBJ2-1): DSGVTQTPKHLITATGQRVTLRCSPRSGDLSVYWYQQSLDQGLQFLIQYYNGEERAKGNILERFSAQQFPDLHSELNLSSLELGDSALYFCASSGPGQGYNEQFFGPGTRLTVL.

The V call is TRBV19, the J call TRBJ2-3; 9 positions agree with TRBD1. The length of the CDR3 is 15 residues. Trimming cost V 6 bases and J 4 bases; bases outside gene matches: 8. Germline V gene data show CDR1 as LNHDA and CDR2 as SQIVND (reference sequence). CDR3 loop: CASRTGQGLSDTQYF. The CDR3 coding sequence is TGTGCCAGTAGAACCGGACAGGGGCTTTCAGATACGCAGTATTTT.

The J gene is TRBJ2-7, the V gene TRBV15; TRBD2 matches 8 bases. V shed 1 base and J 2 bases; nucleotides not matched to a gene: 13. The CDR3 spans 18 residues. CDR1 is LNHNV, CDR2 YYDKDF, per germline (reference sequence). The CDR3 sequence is CATSRGLLQRGSAYEQYF. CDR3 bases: TGTGCCACCAGCAGAGGCCTTTTACAGCGGGGGAGTGCCTACGAGCAGTACTTC.

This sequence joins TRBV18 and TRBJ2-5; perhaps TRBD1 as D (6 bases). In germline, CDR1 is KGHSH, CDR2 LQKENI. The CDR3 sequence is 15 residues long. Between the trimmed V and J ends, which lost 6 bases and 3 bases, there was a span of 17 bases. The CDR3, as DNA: TGTGCCAGCTCGCTCCGGGACAATGGGGAAGAGACCCAGTACTTC. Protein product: CASSLRDNGEETQYF. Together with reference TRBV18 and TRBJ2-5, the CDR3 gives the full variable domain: NAGVMQNPRHLVRRRGQEARLRCSPMKGHSHVYWYRQLPEEGLKFMVYLQKENIIDESGMPKERFSAEFPKEGPSILRIQQVVRGDSAAYFCASSLRDNGEETQYFGPGTRLLVL.

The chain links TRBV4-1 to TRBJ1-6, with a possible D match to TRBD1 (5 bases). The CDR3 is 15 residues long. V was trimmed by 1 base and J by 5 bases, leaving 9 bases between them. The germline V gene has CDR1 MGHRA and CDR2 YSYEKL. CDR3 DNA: TGCGCCAGCAGCCAAGGGCGGGGGGATAATTCACCCCTCCACTTT. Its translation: CASSQGRGDNSPLHF.

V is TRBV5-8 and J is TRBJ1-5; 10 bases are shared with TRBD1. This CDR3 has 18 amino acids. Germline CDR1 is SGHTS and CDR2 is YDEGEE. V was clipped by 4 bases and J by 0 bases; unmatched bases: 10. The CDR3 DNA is TGTGCCAGCAGCCGGGACAGGGGAGGCTGGGATAGCAATCAGCCCCAGCATTTT. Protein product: CASSRDRGGWDSNQPQHF.

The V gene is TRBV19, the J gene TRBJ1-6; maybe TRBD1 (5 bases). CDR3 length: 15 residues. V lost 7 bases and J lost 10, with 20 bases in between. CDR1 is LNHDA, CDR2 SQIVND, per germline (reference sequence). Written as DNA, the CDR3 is TGTGCCAGTACCCTTTCAGGCGGGGGGGGATCACCCCTCCACTTT. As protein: CASTLSGGGGSPLHF.

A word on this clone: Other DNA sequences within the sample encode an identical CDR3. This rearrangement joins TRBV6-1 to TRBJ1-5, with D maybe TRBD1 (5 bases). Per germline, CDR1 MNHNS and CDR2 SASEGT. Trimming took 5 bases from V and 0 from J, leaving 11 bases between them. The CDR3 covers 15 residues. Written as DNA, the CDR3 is TGTGCCAGCAGTCTTGGGGGGTATAGCAATCAGCCCCAGCATTTT. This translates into CASSLGGYSNQPQHF.

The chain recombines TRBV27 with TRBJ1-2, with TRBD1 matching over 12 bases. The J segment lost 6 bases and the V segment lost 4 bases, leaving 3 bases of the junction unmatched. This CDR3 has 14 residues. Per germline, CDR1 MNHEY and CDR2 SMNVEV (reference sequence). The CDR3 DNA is TGTGCCAGCAGTTGGGGACAGGGGGCAGATGGCTACACCTTC. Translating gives CASSWGQGADGYTF.

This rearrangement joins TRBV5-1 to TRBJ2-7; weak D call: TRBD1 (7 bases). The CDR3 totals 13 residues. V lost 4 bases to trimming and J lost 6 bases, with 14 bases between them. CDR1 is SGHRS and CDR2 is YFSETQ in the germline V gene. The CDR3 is CASSAWGDSEQYF. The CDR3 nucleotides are TGCGCCAGCAGCGCTTGGGGGGACAGCGAGCAGTACTTC.

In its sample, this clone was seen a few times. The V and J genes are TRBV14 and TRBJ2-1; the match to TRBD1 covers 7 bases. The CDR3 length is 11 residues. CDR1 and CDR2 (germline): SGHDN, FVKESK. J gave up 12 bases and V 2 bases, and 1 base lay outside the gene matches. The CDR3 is CASSQRGLQFF. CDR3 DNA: TGTGCCAGCAGCCAAAGGGGGCTGCAGTTCTTC.

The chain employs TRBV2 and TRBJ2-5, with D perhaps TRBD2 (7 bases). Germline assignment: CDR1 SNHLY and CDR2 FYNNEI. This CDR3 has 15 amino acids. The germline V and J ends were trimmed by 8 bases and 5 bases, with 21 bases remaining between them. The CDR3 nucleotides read TGTGCCAGCTTAAGAGGGGGGGCCAAGTTCGAGACCCAGTACTTC. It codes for CASLRGGAKFETQYF.

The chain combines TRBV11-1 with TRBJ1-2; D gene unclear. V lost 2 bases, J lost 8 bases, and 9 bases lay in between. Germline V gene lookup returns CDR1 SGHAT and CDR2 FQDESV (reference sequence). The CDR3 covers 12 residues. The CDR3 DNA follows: TGTGCCAGCAGCTTATCGATGGAGGGCTACACCTTC. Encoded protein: CASSLSMEGYTF.

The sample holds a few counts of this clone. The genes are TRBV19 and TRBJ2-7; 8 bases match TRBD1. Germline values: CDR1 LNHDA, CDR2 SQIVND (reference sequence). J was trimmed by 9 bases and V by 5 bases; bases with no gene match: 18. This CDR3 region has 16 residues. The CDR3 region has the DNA TGTGCCAGTAGTGACACCGCCGGGACAGGACCCGGAGGGCAGTACTTC. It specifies CASSDTAGTGPGGQYF. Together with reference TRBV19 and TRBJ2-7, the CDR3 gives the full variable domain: DGGITQSPKYLFRKEGQNVTLSCEQNLNHDAMYWYRQDPGQGLRLIYYSQIVNDFQKGDIAEGYSVSREKKESFPLTVTSAQKNPTAFYLCASSDTAGTGPGGQYFGPGTRLTVT.

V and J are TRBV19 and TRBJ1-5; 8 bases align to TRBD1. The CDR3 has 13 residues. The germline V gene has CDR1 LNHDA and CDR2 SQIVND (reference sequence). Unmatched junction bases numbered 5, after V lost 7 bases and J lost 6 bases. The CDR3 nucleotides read TGTGCCAGTAAGCTACAGGGGGGTCAGCCCCAGCATTTT. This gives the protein CASKLQGGQPQHF. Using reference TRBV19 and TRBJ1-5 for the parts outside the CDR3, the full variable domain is DGGITQSPKYLFRKEGQNVTLSCEQNLNHDAMYWYRQDPGQGLRLIYYSQIVNDFQKGDIAEGYSVSREKKESFPLTVTSAQKNPTAFYLCASKLQGGQPQHFGDGTRLSIL.

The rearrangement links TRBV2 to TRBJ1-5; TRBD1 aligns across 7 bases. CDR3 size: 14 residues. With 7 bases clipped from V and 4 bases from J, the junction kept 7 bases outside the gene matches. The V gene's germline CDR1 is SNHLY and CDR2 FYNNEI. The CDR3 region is CASTVGTVNQPQHF. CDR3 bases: TGTGCCAGCACCGTCGGGACAGTTAATCAGCCCCAGCATTTT.

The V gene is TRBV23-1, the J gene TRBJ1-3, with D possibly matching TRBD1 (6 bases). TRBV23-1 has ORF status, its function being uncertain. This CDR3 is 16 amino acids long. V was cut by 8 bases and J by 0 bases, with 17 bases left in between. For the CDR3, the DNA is TGCGCCAGCCCTACAGGGATCTCGCCCTCTGGAAACACCATATATTTT. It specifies CASPTGISPSGNTIYF.